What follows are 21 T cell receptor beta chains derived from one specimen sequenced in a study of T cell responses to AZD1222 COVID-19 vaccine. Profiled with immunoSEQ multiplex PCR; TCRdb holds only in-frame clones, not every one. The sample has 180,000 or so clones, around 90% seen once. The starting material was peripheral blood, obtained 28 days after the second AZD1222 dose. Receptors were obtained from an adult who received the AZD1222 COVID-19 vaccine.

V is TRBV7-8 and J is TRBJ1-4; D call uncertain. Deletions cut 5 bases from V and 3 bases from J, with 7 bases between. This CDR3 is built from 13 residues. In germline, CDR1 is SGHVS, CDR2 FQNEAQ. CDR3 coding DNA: TGTGCCAGCAGCACCCGGCCTAATGAAAAACTGTTTTTT. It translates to CASSTRPNEKLFF. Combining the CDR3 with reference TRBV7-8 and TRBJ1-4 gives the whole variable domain GAGVSQSPRYKVAKRGQDVALRCDPISGHVSLFWYQQALGQGPEFLTYFQNEAQLDKSGLPSDRFFAERPEGSVSTLKIQRTQQEDSAVYLCASSTRPNEKLFFGSGTQLSVL.

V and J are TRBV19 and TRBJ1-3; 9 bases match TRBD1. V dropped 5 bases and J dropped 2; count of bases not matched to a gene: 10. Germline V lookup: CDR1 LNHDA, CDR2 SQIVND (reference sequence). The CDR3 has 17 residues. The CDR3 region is CASSVGQGMLAGNTIYF. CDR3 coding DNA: TGTGCCAGTAGTGTGGGACAGGGAATGTTGGCTGGAAACACCATATATTTT.

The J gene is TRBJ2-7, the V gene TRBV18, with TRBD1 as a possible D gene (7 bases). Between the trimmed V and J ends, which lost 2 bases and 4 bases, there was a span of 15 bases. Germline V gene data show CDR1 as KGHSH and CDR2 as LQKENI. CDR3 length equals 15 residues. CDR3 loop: CASSPYSTGRYEQYF. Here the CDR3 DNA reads TGTGCCAGCTCACCATATTCGACAGGGAGGTACGAGCAGTACTTC.

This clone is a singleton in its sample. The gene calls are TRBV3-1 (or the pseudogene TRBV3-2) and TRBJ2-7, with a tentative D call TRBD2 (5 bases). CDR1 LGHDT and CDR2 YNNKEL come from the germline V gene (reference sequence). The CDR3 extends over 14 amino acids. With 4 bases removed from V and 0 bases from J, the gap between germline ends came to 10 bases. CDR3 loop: CASSLGRDSYEQYF. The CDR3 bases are TGTGCCAGCAGCCTCGGACGGGACTCCTACGAGCAGTACTTC.

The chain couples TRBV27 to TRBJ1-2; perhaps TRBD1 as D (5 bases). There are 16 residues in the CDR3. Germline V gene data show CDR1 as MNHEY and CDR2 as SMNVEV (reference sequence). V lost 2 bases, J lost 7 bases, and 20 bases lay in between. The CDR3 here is CASSLRHGRTPSGYTF. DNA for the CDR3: TGTGCCAGCAGTTTAAGGCATGGTCGGACACCCAGTGGCTACACCTTC.

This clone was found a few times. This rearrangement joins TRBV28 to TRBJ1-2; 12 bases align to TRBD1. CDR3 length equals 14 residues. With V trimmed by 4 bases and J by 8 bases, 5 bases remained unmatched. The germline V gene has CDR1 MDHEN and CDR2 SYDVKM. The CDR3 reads CASSWDRGPRGYTF. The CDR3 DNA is TGTGCCAGCAGTTGGGACAGGGGGCCCCGCGGCTACACCTTC.

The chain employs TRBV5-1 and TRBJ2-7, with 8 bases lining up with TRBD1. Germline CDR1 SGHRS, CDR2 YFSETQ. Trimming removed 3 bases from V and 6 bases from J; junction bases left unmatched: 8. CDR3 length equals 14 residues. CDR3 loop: CASSSGQVPTEQYF. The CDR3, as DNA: TGCGCCAGCAGCTCGGGACAGGTCCCTACCGAGCAGTACTTC.

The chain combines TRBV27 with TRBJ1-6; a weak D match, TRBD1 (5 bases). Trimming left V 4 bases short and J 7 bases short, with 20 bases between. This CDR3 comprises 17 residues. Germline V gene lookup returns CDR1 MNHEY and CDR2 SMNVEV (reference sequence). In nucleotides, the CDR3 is TGTGCCAGCAGTTCCACCCCAGGGTTGATGCAAAATTCACCCCTCCACTTT. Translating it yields CASSSTPGLMQNSPLHF.

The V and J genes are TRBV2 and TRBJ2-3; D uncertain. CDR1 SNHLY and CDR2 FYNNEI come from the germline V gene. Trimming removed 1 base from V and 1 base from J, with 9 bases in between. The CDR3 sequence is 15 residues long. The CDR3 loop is CASSEDSRGTDTQYF. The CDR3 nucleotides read TGTGCCAGCAGTGAAGACTCTCGCGGCACAGATACGCAGTATTTT.

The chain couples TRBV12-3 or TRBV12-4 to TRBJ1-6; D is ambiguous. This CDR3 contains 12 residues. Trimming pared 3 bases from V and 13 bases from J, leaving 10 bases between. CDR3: CASSFAERPLHF. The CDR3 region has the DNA TGTGCCAGCAGTTTCGCGGAGCGGCCCCTCCACTTT.

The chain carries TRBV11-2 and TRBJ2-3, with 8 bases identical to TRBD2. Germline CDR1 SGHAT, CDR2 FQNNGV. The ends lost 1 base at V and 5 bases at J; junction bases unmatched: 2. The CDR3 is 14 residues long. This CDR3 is CASSLGLAGDTQYF. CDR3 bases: TGTGCCAGCAGCTTAGGGCTAGCGGGAGATACGCAGTATTTT.

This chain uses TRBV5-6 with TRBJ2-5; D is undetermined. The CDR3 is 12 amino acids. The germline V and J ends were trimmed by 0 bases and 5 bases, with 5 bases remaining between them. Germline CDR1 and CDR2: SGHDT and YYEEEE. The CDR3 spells CASSLAAETQYF. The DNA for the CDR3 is TGTGCCAGCAGCTTGGCGGCGGAGACCCAGTACTTC.

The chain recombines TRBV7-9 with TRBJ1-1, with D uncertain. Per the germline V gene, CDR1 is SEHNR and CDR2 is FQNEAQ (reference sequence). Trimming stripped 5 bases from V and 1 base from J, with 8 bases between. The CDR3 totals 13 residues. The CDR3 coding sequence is TGTGCCAGCAGCCGACGGACGAACACTGAAGCTTTCTTT. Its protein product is CASSRRTNTEAFF.

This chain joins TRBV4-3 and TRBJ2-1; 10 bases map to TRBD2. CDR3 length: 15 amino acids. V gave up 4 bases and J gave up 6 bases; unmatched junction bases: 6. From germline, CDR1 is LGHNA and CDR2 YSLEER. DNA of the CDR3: TGCGCCAGCAGCCTCCGGGCTAGCGGGGGCAATGAGCAGTTCTTC. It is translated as CASSLRASGGNEQFF.

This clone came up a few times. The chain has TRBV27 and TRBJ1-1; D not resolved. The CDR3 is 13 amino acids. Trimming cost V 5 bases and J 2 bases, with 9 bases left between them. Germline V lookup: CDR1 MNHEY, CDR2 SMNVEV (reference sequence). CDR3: CASSDRLNTEAFF. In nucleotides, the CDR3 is TGTGCCAGCAGTGACCGACTTAACACTGAAGCTTTCTTT.

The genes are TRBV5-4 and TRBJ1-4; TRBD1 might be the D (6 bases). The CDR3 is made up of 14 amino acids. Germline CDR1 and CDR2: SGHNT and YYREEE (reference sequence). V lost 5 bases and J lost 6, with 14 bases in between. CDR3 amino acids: CASSPTGSDEKLFF. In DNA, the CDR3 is TGTGCCAGCAGTCCGACAGGTTCGGATGAAAAACTGTTTTTT.

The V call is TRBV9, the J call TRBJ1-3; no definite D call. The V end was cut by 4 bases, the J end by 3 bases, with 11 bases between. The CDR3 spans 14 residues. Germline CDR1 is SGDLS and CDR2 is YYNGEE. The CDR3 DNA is TGTGCCAGCAGCTCCCACTCCAGTGGAAACACCATATATTTT. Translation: CASSSHSSGNTIYF.

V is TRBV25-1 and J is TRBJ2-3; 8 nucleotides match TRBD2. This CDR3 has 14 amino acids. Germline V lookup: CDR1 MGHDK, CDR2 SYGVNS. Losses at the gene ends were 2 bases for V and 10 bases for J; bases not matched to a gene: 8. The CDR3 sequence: CASSEAGGLSSQYF. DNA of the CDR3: TGTGCCAGCAGTGAAGCGGGAGGCCTCAGTTCGCAGTATTTT.

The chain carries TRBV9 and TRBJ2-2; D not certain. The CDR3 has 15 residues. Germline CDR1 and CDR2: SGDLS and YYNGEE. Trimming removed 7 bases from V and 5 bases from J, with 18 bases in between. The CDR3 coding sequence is TGTGCCAGCGGCCTGGTGGTGGCGGAGACCGGGGAGCTGTTTTTT. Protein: CASGLVVAETGELFF. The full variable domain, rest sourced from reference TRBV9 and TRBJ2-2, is DSGVTQTPKHLITATGQRVTLRCSPRSGDLSVYWYQQSLDQGLQFLIQYYNGEERAKGNILERFSAQQFPDLHSELNLSSLELGDSALYFCASGLVVAETGELFFGEGSRLTVL.

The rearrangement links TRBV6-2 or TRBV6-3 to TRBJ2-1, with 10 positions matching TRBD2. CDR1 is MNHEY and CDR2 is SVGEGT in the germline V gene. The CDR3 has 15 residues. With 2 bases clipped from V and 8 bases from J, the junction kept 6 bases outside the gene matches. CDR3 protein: CASSYAGAGGDEQFF. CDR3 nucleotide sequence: TGTGCCAGCAGTTACGCGGGAGCGGGAGGGGATGAGCAGTTCTTC.

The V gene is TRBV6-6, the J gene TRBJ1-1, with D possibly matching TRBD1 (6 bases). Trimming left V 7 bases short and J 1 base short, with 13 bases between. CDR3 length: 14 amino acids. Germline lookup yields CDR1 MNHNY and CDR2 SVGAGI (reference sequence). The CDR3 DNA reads TGTGCCAGCATTACAGGACAGCAGAACACTGAAGCTTTCTTT. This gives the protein CASITGQQNTEAFF.